This TCR beta chain was captured in a study of T cell responses to AZD1222 COVID-19 vaccine. General observations from the study: Receipt of two AZD1222 doses was followed by a rise in Spike-specific TCR breadth and depth. At baseline, just 5 or 6 AZD1222 recipients tested seropositive. Spike-spanning, vaccine-associated CD4 TCRs were dominant at 160-218 and 743-854.

Pooled in the analysis were second doses at about 4 or about 12 weeks. A word on this clone: Its cognate antigen is unknown.

This CDR3 has 14 amino acids. Trimming cost V 5 bases and J 8 bases; bases outside gene matches: 6. Germline V gene lookup returns CDR1 SEHNR and CDR2 FQNEAQ (reference sequence). The data were produced by immunoSEQ multiplex PCR, yet TCRdb's version contains in-frame clones alone and is incomplete. This sample has over 110,000 clones; roughly 90% occur once, and the top ten carry approximately 1.6%. The receptor comes from an adult who received the AZD1222 COVID-19 vaccine. The specimen comprised peripheral blood, sampled 28 days after the second AZD1222 dose. V gene TRBV7-9 combines with J gene TRBJ2-1; 10 positions match TRBD1. CDR3 loop: CASSRTGGGDEQFF. The CDR3 DNA reads as TGTGCCAGCAGCCGGACAGGGGGAGGAGATGAGCAGTTCTTC.